Below are 18 T cell receptor beta chains sequenced from a single sample in a study of T cell changes during pregnancy in multiple sclerosis. Here immunoSEQ multiplex PCR was the method, and the copy in TCRdb shows in-frame clones only, minus some. The data contain about 64,000 clones, about 96% of them singletons. This specimen consisted of CD8+ T cells from peripheral blood mononuclear cells, obtained after pregnancy. These receptors were collected from a female donor with multiple sclerosis, enrolled in a pregnancy study.

The chain joins TRBV10-3 to TRBJ1-5; 8 positions match TRBD1. The CDR3 is 14 amino acids. The V and J ends lost 1 base and 6 bases, in that order; junction bases with no gene match: 2. Germline V gene data show CDR1 as ENHRY and CDR2 as SYGVKD. DNA for the CDR3: TGTGCCATCAGTGAGTTCGGACAGGGTCAGCCCCAGCATTTT. It codes for CAISEFGQGQPQHF.

This clone has just one count. The CDR3 DNA is TGTGCCAGCAGCTTATGGGGCAGGGGGACAGATACGCAGTATTTT. It translates to CASSLWGRGTDTQYF. This chain uses TRBV11-2 with TRBJ2-3; TRBD1 matches at 7 bases. CDR1 and CDR2 from the germline V gene are SGHAT and FQNNGV. The CDR3 is made up of 15 amino acids. Losses at the gene ends were 2 bases for V and 3 bases for J; bases not matched to a gene: 5. Using reference TRBV11-2 and TRBJ2-3 for the parts outside the CDR3, the full variable domain is EAGVAQSPRYKIIEKRQSVAFWCNPISGHATLYWYQQILGQGPKLLIQFQNNGVVDDSQLPKDRFSAERLKGVDSTLKIQPAKLEDSAVYLCASSLWGRGTDTQYFGPGTRLTVL.

The table lists this clone with a count of one. J is TRBJ2-5 and V is TRBV7-2; 11 bases match TRBD2. Germline V gene lookup returns CDR1 SGHTA and CDR2 FQGNSA. The CDR3 sequence is 15 residues long. V was pared by 1 base and J by 4 bases, with 2 bases of the junction left unmatched. CDR3 DNA: TGTGCCAGCAGCTTAGAACTAGCGGGAGCAGAGACCCAGTACTTC. It codes for CASSLELAGAETQYF.

The chain has TRBV29-1 and TRBJ2-7; 7 bases agree with TRBD1. CDR3 length: 15 amino acids. Germline values: CDR1 SQVTM, CDR2 ANQGSEA. After removal of 0 bases from V and 3 bases from J, the junction contained 8 bases not matched to a gene. The CDR3 bases are TGCAGCGTTGAAGACACCCGACAGGGATACTACGAGCAGTACTTC. It yields the protein CSVEDTRQGYYEQYF.

The chain joins TRBV7-6 to TRBJ2-3, with 12 bases identical to TRBD1. The CDR3 consists of 17 residues. Germline V lookup: CDR1 SGHVS, CDR2 FNYEAQ. The junction had 5 bases not matched to a gene; V was cut back by 1 base and J by 3 bases. The CDR3 is CASSLGDRGLPTDTQYF. Here the CDR3 DNA reads TGTGCCAGCAGCTTAGGGGACAGGGGGCTTCCTACAGATACGCAGTATTTT.

The V and J genes are TRBV21-1 and TRBJ2-1; the D call TRBD1 from the table was never checked on the DNA. TRBV21-1 is a known pseudogene. The CDR3 length is 16 residues. CDR3 loop: CASSSPATGPWIWQFF. CDR3 nucleotides: TGTGCCAGCAGCAGCCCGGCAACAGGGCCCTGGATTTGGCAGTTCTTC.

This clone was detected only once. The chain combines TRBV28 with TRBJ2-2; D possibly corresponds to TRBD1 (5 bases). V gave up 4 bases and J gave up 7 bases, with 13 bases separating them. CDR1 and CDR2 from the germline V gene are MDHEN and SYDVKM. The CDR3 is made up of 14 amino acids. The chain's CDR3 is CASSWSAGIGELFF. DNA for the CDR3: TGTGCCAGCAGTTGGTCTGCAGGGATCGGGGAGCTGTTTTTT.

J is TRBJ1-1 and V is TRBV27; TRBD1 agrees at 8 bases. CDR1 and CDR2 (germline): MNHEY, SMNVEV (reference sequence). The trim removed 0 bases at V and 0 bases at J, leaving 3 bases unmatched. The CDR3 has 16 residues. The CDR3 region has the DNA TGTGCCAGCAGTTTATCAGGACAGGGAATGAACACTGAAGCTTTCTTT. Amino acid sequence: CASSLSGQGMNTEAFF.

The rearrangement joins TRBV4-3 to TRBJ2-7; TRBD2 aligns across 9 bases. Trimming removed 1 base from V and 3 bases from J; junction bases left unmatched: 4. The CDR3 contains 15 residues. Germline CDR1 LGHNA, CDR2 YSLEER. CDR3 sequence (DNA): TGCGCCAGCAGCCAAGGACTAGCGGCCAACTACGAGCAGTACTTC. Translated, it gives CASSQGLAANYEQYF.

V is TRBV13 and J is TRBJ2-7, with 16 bases aligning to TRBD2. J gave up 0 bases and V 5 bases, and 10 bases lay outside the gene matches. CDR3 size: 19 residues. CDR1 and CDR2 from the germline V gene are PRHDT and FYEKMQ (reference sequence). CDR3: CASSVQGLAGGQSSYEQYF. DNA for the CDR3: TGTGCCAGCAGCGTCCAGGGACTAGCGGGAGGGCAAAGCTCCTACGAGCAGTACTTC. Full variable domain (remainder filled in from reference TRBV13 and TRBJ2-7): AAGVIQSPRHLIKEKRETATLKCYPIPRHDTVYWYQQGPGQDPQFLISFYEKMQSDKGSIPDRFSAQQFSDYHSELNMSSLELGDSALYFCASSVQGLAGGQSSYEQYFGPGTRLTVT.

The chain combines TRBV14 with TRBJ1-2; TRBD1 might be the D (5 bases). In germline, CDR1 is SGHDN, CDR2 FVKESK. V lost 2 bases and J 5 bases, leaving 15 bases between the germline ends. The CDR3 extends over 15 amino acids. CDR3 loop: CASSQSKGLGYGYTF. CDR3 nucleotides: TGTGCCAGCAGCCAAAGTAAGGGGTTAGGGTATGGCTACACCTTC.

This clone was counted once. V and J are TRBV27 and TRBJ1-4; D is possibly TRBD1 (6 bases). V lost 5 bases, J lost 7 bases, and 14 bases lay in between. In germline, CDR1 is MNHEY, CDR2 SMNVEV (reference sequence). The CDR3 is made up of 14 amino acids. The CDR3 DNA reads as TGTGCCAGCAGTCTCGACAGGCCGGGTGAAAAACTGTTTTTT. As protein: CASSLDRPGEKLFF.

The CDR3 DNA sequence: TGTGCCAGCATGGAACGGGGGGTGGACACTGAAGCTTTCTTT. This codes for CASMERGVDTEAFF. The rearrangement links TRBV7-8 to TRBJ1-1; D might be TRBD1 (5 bases). The CDR3 totals 14 residues. Between the trimmed V and J ends, which lost 7 bases and 3 bases, there was a span of 15 bases. From germline, CDR1 is SGHVS and CDR2 FQNEAQ.

The chain couples TRBV19 to TRBJ1-1; 7 bases agree with TRBD1. Germline trimming cut 7 bases from V and 0 bases from J; bases unmatched to any gene: 2. Germline V gives CDR1 LNHDA, CDR2 SQIVND (reference sequence). The CDR3 runs to 13 residues. The CDR3 DNA reads as TGTGCCAGTATGGACAGGATGAACACTGAAGCTTTCTTT. As protein: CASMDRMNTEAFF.

This sequence joins TRBV27 and TRBJ2-5, with a possible D match to TRBD1 (6 bases). This CDR3 contains 15 residues. CDR1 MNHEY and CDR2 SMNVEV come from the germline V gene (reference sequence). V was pared by 3 bases and J by 2 bases, with 13 bases between. In DNA form, the CDR3 reads TGTGCCAGCAGTTTTAGCAGGGGACCTCAAGAGACCCAGTACTTC. This sequence encodes CASSFSRGPQETQYF.

The chain employs TRBV5-4 and TRBJ1-3; D possibly corresponds to TRBD1 (5 bases). CDR3 length: 16 amino acids. The V and J ends lost 0 bases and 0 bases respectively, with 10 bases between them. Germline loops: CDR1 SGHNT, CDR2 YYREEE (reference sequence). CDR3 sequence: CASSLGIGGSGNTIYF. DNA for the CDR3: TGTGCCAGCAGCTTGGGTATCGGGGGCTCTGGAAACACCATATATTTT.

This clone occurred once. The chain recombines TRBV28 with TRBJ2-7; 9 bases align to TRBD2. CDR1 MDHEN and CDR2 SYDVKM come from the germline V gene. V lost 6 bases and J lost 4; bases outside the gene matches: 7. This CDR3 contains 14 residues. Here the CDR3 DNA reads TGTGCCAGCAGCCCGAGCGGGAGGCGGTACGAGCAGTACTTC. It is translated as CASSPSGRRYEQYF.

The chain links TRBV6-1 to TRBJ2-5, with D possibly TRBD2 on 6 matching bases. Trimming shortened V by 2 bases and J by 7 bases, and 11 bases separated the two germline ends. This CDR3 has 13 residues. Germline CDR1 MNHNS, CDR2 SASEGT. In nucleotides, the CDR3 is TGTGCCAGCAGTGAATCAGGGCGGGGGACCCAGTACTTC. It translates to CASSESGRGTQYF.